This T cell receptor (beta chain) is from a study of blood T cell repertoires in COVID-19. In the study overall: Sites in the United States, Italy and Spain provided acute and convalescent COVID-19 samples. Sources were T cells, B-cell-depleted T cells, or PBMCs; the material itself was cDNA or gDNA.

V dropped 5 bases and J dropped 0 bases, with 11 bases sitting between them. In germline, CDR1 is SEHNR, CDR2 FQNEAQ (reference sequence). CDR3 length: 14 residues. Study processing details: Amplification of reference gene primers was used by the study to estimate nucleated cell counts. Assay used: immunoSEQ multiplex PCR; TCRdb lists only in-frame clones, some missing. From that table come the V and J calls and clone size; the DNA was used to work out D and trimming. The repertoire consists of 240,000 or so clones, with around 80% occurring once and the leading ten covering roughly 3.2%. The origin of this receptor is a woman between 18 and 29 years old with acute or convalescent COVID-19. The J gene is TRBJ2-7, the V gene TRBV7-9; D call uncertain. The sequencing sample was made of peripheral blood. CDR3 bases: TGTGCCAGCAGCCCGCGTCGGAGCTCCTACGAGCAGTACTTC. Translated: CASSPRRSSYEQYF. Based on the CDR3 plus reference TRBV7-9 and TRBJ2-7, the full variable domain is DTGVSQNPRHKITKRGQNVTFRCDPISEHNRLYWYRQTLGQGPEFLTYFQNEAQLEKSRLLSDRFSAERPKGSFSTLEIQRTEQGDSAMYLCASSPRRSSYEQYFGPGTRLTVT.